This record concerns one T cell receptor beta chain sequence. CDR3 length: 17 residues. Trimming cost V 1 base and J 5 bases; bases outside gene matches: 14. The germline CDR1 and CDR2 sequences are LGHNA and YSLEER. TCRdb fed the 5' RACE reads into MiXCR, producing one record per CDR3 protein. The table shows some 440,000 distinct CDR3 sequences, with 20% to 25% occurring only once. This record belongs to a study of identical twins. This sample also appeared in a second study, on T cells expressing NK-cell markers.

Sequences were obtained from CD4+ T cells sorted from blood. This chain links TRBV4-3 with TRBJ2-7; 7 nucleotides agree with TRBD2. The sequence was collected from a woman under 30 in good health. The CDR3 here is CASSQVGPGTKNNEQYF. The CDR3 nucleotides are TGCGCCAGCAGCCAAGTTGGCCCGGGGACTAAGAATAACGAGCAGTACTTC.